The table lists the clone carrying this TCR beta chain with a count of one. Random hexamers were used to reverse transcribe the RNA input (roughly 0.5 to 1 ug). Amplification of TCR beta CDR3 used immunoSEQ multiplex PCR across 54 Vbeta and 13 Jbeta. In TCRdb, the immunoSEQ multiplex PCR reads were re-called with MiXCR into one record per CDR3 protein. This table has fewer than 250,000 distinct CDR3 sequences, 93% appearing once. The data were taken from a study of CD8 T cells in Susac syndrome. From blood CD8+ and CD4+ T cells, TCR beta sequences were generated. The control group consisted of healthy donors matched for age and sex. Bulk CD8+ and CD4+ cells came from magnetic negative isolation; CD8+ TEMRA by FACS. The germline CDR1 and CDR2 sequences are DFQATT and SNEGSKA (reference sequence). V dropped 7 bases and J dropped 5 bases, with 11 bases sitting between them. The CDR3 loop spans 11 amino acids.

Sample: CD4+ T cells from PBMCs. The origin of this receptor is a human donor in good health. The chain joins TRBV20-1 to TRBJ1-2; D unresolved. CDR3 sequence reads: CSVALPYGYTF. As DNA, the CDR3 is TGCAGTGTAGCCCTCCCTTATGGCTACACCTTC.